Following are 31 T cell receptor beta chains from one sample sequenced in a study of CD8 T cells in Susac syndrome. Random-hexamer reverse transcription was applied to roughly 0.5 to 1 ug RNA. TCRdb recomputed calls from the immunoSEQ multiplex PCR reads with MiXCR, one row per CDR3 protein. The data contain about 140,000 distinct CDR3 sequences, approximately 95% of them seen just once; the ten biggest clones take up 0.18%. The sequenced sample consisted of CD8+ T cells from PBMCs. These receptors came from a human donor with Susac syndrome.

The gene calls are TRBV18 and TRBJ2-2; D call uncertain. Germline V gives CDR1 KGHSH, CDR2 LQKENI. V was clipped by 5 bases and J by 8 bases, with 3 bases between them. There are 10 residues in the CDR3. CDR3 sequence reads: CASSDGELFF. For the CDR3, the DNA is TGTGCCAGCTCAGATGGGGAGCTGTTTTTT.

The chain combines TRBV29-1 with TRBJ1-1; perhaps TRBD1 as D (5 bases). This CDR3 comprises 16 residues. Germline V gene lookup returns CDR1 SQVTM and CDR2 ANQGSEA. Trimming pared 4 bases from V and 5 bases from J, leaving 23 bases between. CDR3 sequence reads: CSVVPTEDAVGTEAFF. The CDR3, as DNA: TGCAGCGTTGTCCCGACAGAGGATGCGGTGGGAACTGAAGCTTTCTTT.

The gene calls are TRBV27 and TRBJ2-1; 12 positions match TRBD2. The V and J ends lost 6 bases and 0 bases, in that order; junction bases with no gene match: 9. The CDR3 is 18 amino acids. Germline V lookup: CDR1 MNHEY, CDR2 SMNVEV (reference sequence). CDR3 sequence: CASSIPGLAGSSYNEQFF. CDR3 bases: TGTGCCAGCAGCATCCCCGGACTAGCGGGAAGCTCCTACAATGAGCAGTTCTTC.

The CDR3 region is CSAIPEEDGHDQPQHF. The CDR3 DNA sequence: TGCAGTGCTATCCCCGAGGAGGACGGGCACGATCAGCCCCAGCATTTT. The V gene is TRBV20-1, the J gene TRBJ1-5; unclear D gene. From germline, CDR1 is DFQATT and CDR2 SNEGSKA (reference sequence). V lost 4 bases and J 5 bases, leaving 21 bases between the germline ends. The CDR3 extends over 16 amino acids.

The chain combines TRBV3-1 with TRBJ2-2; D not certain. The CDR3 is 16 amino acids. V was cut by 0 bases and J by 9 bases, with 17 bases left in between. Germline loops: CDR1 LGHDT, CDR2 YNNKEL (reference sequence). The chain's CDR3 is CASSQDIRPVGWELFF. CDR3 sequence (DNA): TGTGCCAGCAGCCAAGACATCAGGCCGGTGGGGTGGGAGCTGTTTTTT.

The chain links TRBV7-9 to TRBJ2-3; the D is unclear. Germline V gene data show CDR1 as SEHNR and CDR2 as FQNEAQ (reference sequence). The CDR3 covers 14 residues. Trimming took 1 base from V and 2 from J, leaving 7 bases between them. In nucleotides, the CDR3 is TGTGCCAGCAGCTTAGTCCAAGCCACAGATACGCAGTATTTT. This codes for CASSLVQATDTQYF.

The V gene is TRBV20-1, the J gene TRBJ2-7, with 12 bases matching TRBD2. The CDR3 runs to 16 residues. Trimming cost V 3 bases and J 7 bases; bases outside gene matches: 13. CDR1 and CDR2 (germline): DFQATT, SNEGSKA (reference sequence). CDR3 nucleotide sequence: TGCAGTGCTAGGGCCCTAGCGGGAGGGGTTGGGGATGAGCAGTACTTC. It yields the protein CSARALAGGVGDEQYF.

The chain uses TRBV6-4 and TRBJ2-1, with 8 bases lining up with TRBD2. V trimming: 4 bases; J trimming: 0 bases; junction bases outside the gene matches: 5. The CDR3 totals 16 residues. Germline-derived CDR1 and CDR2 are MRHNA and SNTAGT. Here the CDR3 DNA reads TGTGCCAGCAGTGCGTCCGGGACTAGCTCCTACAATGAGCAGTTCTTC. Its translation is CASSASGTSSYNEQFF.

The chain joins TRBV7-9 to TRBJ2-1, with 7 bases matching TRBD2. Trimming at V came to 1 base and at J to 4 bases, leaving 4 bases not matched to a gene. Looked up from germline, CDR1 is SEHNR and CDR2 is FQNEAQ (reference sequence). The CDR3 extends over 15 amino acids. The CDR3 sequence: CASSLGSSGYNEQFF. CDR3 DNA sequence: TGTGCCAGCAGCTTAGGTTCTAGCGGATACAATGAGCAGTTCTTC.

J is TRBJ1-2 and V is TRBV29-1; 11 nucleotides match TRBD1. Trimming cost V 1 base and J 8 bases; bases outside gene matches: 3. CDR1 SQVTM and CDR2 ANQGSEA come from the germline V gene. This CDR3 has 13 residues. This chain's CDR3 is CSVEGDRGTGYTF. In nucleotides, the CDR3 is TGCAGCGTTGAAGGGGACAGGGGGACAGGCTACACCTTC.

This chain joins TRBV21-1 and TRBJ2-2; the D call in the table, TRBD2, was not verified against the DNA. TRBV21-1 has pseudogene status. The CDR3 runs 16 residues. The CDR3 reads CASSNGKRVNTGELFF. CDR3 nucleotide sequence: TGTGCCAGCAGCAATGGGAAGCGGGTGAACACCGGGGAGCTGTTTTTT.

V gene TRBV2 combines with J gene TRBJ2-5; 8 bases are a match to TRBD2. The CDR3 has 15 amino acids. Unmatched junction bases numbered 10, after V lost 7 bases and J lost 3 bases. Per germline, CDR1 SNHLY and CDR2 FYNNEI. CDR3 in amino acids: CASIPRGTSEETQYF. Written as DNA, the CDR3 is TGTGCCAGCATCCCCCGGGGGACTAGTGAAGAGACCCAGTACTTC.

This clonotype occurred once. V usage is TRBV4-1 and J usage is TRBJ2-7, with D possibly being TRBD2 (7 bases). Trimming left V 5 bases short and J 3 bases short, with 20 bases between. The CDR3 extends over 16 amino acids. The germline V gene has CDR1 MGHRA and CDR2 YSYEKL. Written as DNA, the CDR3 is TGCGCCAGCAGCTACAAGGGGGGGGCAGTTCTCTACGAGCAGTACTTC. Amino acid sequence: CASSYKGGAVLYEQYF.

The chain uses TRBV9 and TRBJ1-2; D may be TRBD1 (6 bases). Germline loops: CDR1 SGDLS, CDR2 YYNGEE. Trimming stripped 3 bases from V and 6 bases from J, with 9 bases between. This CDR3 has 12 residues. CDR3 DNA: TGTGCCAGCAGCGCAGGGGTAGATGGCTACACCTTC. This gives the protein CASSAGVDGYTF.

The chain joins TRBV9 to TRBJ2-5; TRBD2 agrees at 10 bases. This CDR3 is built from 14 residues. The germline CDR1 and CDR2 sequences are SGDLS and YYNGEE. The V gene end was trimmed by 3 bases and the J gene end by 5 bases; junction bases not matched to a gene: 4. Here the CDR3 DNA reads TGTGCCAGCAGCGCAGCGGGAGGGCAGGAGACCCAGTACTTC. It yields the protein CASSAAGGQETQYF.

The chain uses TRBV7-6 and TRBJ1-1; D possibly corresponds to TRBD1 (5 bases). CDR1 and CDR2 (germline): SGHVS, FNYEAQ. This CDR3 region has 17 residues. V dropped 1 base and J dropped 0 bases, with 15 bases sitting between them. The DNA of the CDR3 is TGTGCCAGCAGCTTAGTTAGCGGAACAGGTATGAACACTGAAGCTTTCTTT. It yields the protein CASSLVSGTGMNTEAFF. The full variable domain, completed using reference TRBV7-6 and TRBJ1-1, is GAGVSQSPRYKVTKRGQDVALRCDPISGHVSLYWYRQALGQGPEFLTYFNYEAQQDKSGLPNDRFSAERPEGSISTLTIQRTEQRDSAMYRCASSLVSGTGMNTEAFFGQGTRLTVV.

The chain recombines TRBV14 with TRBJ1-2, with a tentative D call TRBD1 (5 bases). The V end was cut by 1 base, the J end by 4 bases, with 13 bases between. The CDR3 loop spans 15 amino acids. Germline V lookup: CDR1 SGHDN, CDR2 FVKESK. The CDR3 DNA sequence: TGTGCCAGCAGCCAAGCGGACACCCGAGTCTATGGCTACACCTTC. This sequence encodes CASSQADTRVYGYTF.

In its sample, this clonotype was seen once. The rearrangement joins TRBV4-1 to TRBJ1-5, with a possible D match to TRBD1 (6 bases). Trimming cost V 1 base and J 4 bases, with 11 bases left between them. This CDR3 comprises 15 residues. Germline CDR1 is MGHRA and CDR2 is YSYEKL. In nucleotides, the CDR3 is TGCGCCAGCAGCCAAGCGGGGACATCTAATCAGCCCCAGCATTTT. It yields the protein CASSQAGTSNQPQHF.

CDR3 residues: CASSGSPGQGHTDTQYF. CDR3 DNA sequence: TGTGCCAGCAGCGGGTCTCCGGGACAGGGTCACACAGATACGCAGTATTTT. The rearrangement joins TRBV28 to TRBJ2-3, with 9 bases matching TRBD1. In germline, CDR1 is MDHEN, CDR2 SYDVKM. This CDR3 has 17 amino acids. The junction had 12 bases not matched to a gene; V was cut back by 6 bases and J by 2 bases.

This sequence joins TRBV2 and TRBJ1-3; 7 bases map to TRBD1. The CDR3 totals 13 residues. With 7 bases clipped from V and 0 bases from J, the junction kept 0 bases outside the gene matches. CDR1 is SNHLY and CDR2 is FYNNEI in the germline V gene. CDR3 protein: CASTGGSGNTIYF. In DNA, the CDR3 is TGTGCCAGCACAGGGGGCTCTGGAAACACCATATATTTT.

The gene calls are TRBV14 and TRBJ2-3; D is unresolved. V lost 0 bases, J lost 2 bases, and 9 bases lay in between. Per germline, CDR1 SGHDN and CDR2 FVKESK. The CDR3 totals 15 residues. The CDR3 region has the DNA TGTGCCAGCAGCCAAGATTGGGGATTCACAGATACGCAGTATTTT. Its translation: CASSQDWGFTDTQYF. Drawing the rest from reference TRBV14 and TRBJ2-3, the complete variable domain is EAGVTQFPSHSVIEKGQTVTLRCDPISGHDNLYWYRRVMGKEIKFLLHFVKESKQDESGMPNNRFLAERTGGTYSTLKVQPAELEDSGVYFCASSQDWGFTDTQYFGPGTRLTVL.

J is TRBJ2-3 and V is TRBV4-1; 12 positions agree with TRBD2. Germline-derived CDR1 and CDR2 are MGHRA and YSYEKL. With 1 base clipped from V and 4 bases from J, the junction kept 9 bases outside the gene matches. This CDR3 has 18 amino acids. CDR3 in DNA: TGCGCCAGCAGCCAAGTCCCCCTAGCGGGAGGGTTGGCAGATACGCAGTATTTT. This gives the protein CASSQVPLAGGLADTQYF.

The table lists this clonotype with a few counts. V and J are TRBV3-1 and TRBJ2-7; 10 nucleotides agree with TRBD2. Germline V lookup: CDR1 LGHDT, CDR2 YNNKEL (reference sequence). The CDR3 spans 15 residues. Trimming took 4 bases from V and 3 from J; bases not matched to a gene: 6. The CDR3 reads CASSPPGLADYEQYF. The DNA for the CDR3 is TGTGCCAGCAGCCCCCCCGGACTAGCGGACTACGAGCAGTACTTC.

CDR3 region: CASSPKGERIWDEAFF. DNA for the CDR3: TGTGCCAGCAGCCCGAAGGGAGAGAGAATCTGGGACGAAGCTTTCTTT. The chain recombines TRBV3-1 with TRBJ1-1; D might be TRBD1 (5 bases). V lost 4 bases and J 8 bases, leaving 23 bases between the germline ends. The CDR3 contains 16 residues. From germline, CDR1 is LGHDT and CDR2 YNNKEL (reference sequence).

The chain carries TRBV19 and TRBJ2-1; D is possibly TRBD1 (5 bases). This CDR3 contains 13 residues. CDR1 is LNHDA and CDR2 is SQIVND in the germline V gene (reference sequence). The V end lost 11 bases, the J end lost 0 bases, and 11 bases lay between the germline ends. CDR3 sequence (DNA): TGTGCCGCCCTAGACAGCTCCTACAATGAGCAGTTCTTC. This encodes CAALDSSYNEQFF.

The rearrangement links TRBV19 to TRBJ2-3; possibly TRBD1 or TRBD2 for D (5 bases each). The CDR3 contains 14 residues. The V end was cut by 0 bases, the J end by 6 bases, with 10 bases between. Germline loops: CDR1 LNHDA, CDR2 SQIVND (reference sequence). CDR3 DNA: TGTGCCAGTAGTATAGATCCAGGGAGCGATACGCAGTATTTT. It yields the protein CASSIDPGSDTQYF.

This clonotype was seen once. Mismatch with germline at one junction end may stem from a read error. The genes are TRBV11-2 and TRBJ1-2, with D uncertain. This CDR3 region has 11 residues. Per the germline V gene, CDR1 is SGHAT and CDR2 is FQNNGV. The CDR3 DNA follows: TGTGCCAGCAGCTTAGGGGGAGTTAGCGCCTTC. It encodes CASSLGGVSAF.

This chain links TRBV7-8 with TRBJ2-1, with TRBD2 matching over 8 bases. The CDR3 consists of 16 residues. Unmatched junction bases numbered 19, after V lost 10 bases and J lost 8 bases. Germline V gives CDR1 SGHVS, CDR2 FQNEAQ. The CDR3 sequence: CATLDLARGALHEQFF. CDR3 DNA: TGTGCCACCTTAGACCTCGCGCGGGGGGCGTTACATGAGCAGTTCTTC. Based on the CDR3 plus reference TRBV7-8 and TRBJ2-1, the full variable domain is GAGVSQSPRYKVAKRGQDVALRCDPISGHVSLFWYQQALGQGPEFLTYFQNEAQLDKSGLPSDRFFAERPEGSVSTLKIQRTQQEDSAVYLCATLDLARGALHEQFFGPGTRLTVL.

This clonotype was counted once. This rearrangement joins TRBV24-1 to TRBJ2-5, with D possibly being TRBD1 (6 bases). The V and J ends lost 2 bases and 5 bases respectively, with 14 bases between them. Germline V gene sequence: CDR1 KGHDR, CDR2 SFDVKD. This CDR3 is built from 15 residues. CDR3 sequence reads: CATSDSTGLGETQYF. The DNA of the CDR3 is TGTGCCACCAGTGATTCGACAGGTTTAGGGGAGACCCAGTACTTC.

The CDR3: CASSPSGRYNEQFF. CDR3 in DNA: TGTGCCAGCAGTCCATCCGGACGCTACAATGAGCAGTTCTTC. The chain carries TRBV27 and TRBJ2-1; no clear D. Trimming left V 5 bases short and J 3 bases short, with 11 bases between. CDR3 length: 14 residues. Germline V gene sequence: CDR1 MNHEY, CDR2 SMNVEV (reference sequence).

This clonotype has a single count. The rearrangement uses TRBV21-1 and TRBJ1-2. TRBV21-1 corresponds to a pseudogene. This CDR3 has 10 residues. CDR3 amino acids: CASILHGYTF. The CDR3 region has the DNA TGTGCCAGCATCCTACATGGCTACACCTTC.